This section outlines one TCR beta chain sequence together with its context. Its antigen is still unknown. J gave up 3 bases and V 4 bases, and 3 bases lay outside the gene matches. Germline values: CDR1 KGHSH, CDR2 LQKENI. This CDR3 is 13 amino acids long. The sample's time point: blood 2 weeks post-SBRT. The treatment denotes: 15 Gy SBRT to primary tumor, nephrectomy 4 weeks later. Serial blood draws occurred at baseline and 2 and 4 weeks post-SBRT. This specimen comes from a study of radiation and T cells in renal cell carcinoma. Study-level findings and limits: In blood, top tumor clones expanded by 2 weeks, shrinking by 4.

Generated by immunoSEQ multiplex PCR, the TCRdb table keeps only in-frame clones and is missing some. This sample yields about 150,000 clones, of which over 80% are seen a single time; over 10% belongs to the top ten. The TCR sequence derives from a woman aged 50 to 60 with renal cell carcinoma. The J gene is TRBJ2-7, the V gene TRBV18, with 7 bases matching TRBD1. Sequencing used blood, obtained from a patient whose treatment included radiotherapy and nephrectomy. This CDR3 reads CASSLGTDYEQYF. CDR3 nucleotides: TGTGCCAGCTCACTCGGGACAGACTACGAGCAGTACTTC.